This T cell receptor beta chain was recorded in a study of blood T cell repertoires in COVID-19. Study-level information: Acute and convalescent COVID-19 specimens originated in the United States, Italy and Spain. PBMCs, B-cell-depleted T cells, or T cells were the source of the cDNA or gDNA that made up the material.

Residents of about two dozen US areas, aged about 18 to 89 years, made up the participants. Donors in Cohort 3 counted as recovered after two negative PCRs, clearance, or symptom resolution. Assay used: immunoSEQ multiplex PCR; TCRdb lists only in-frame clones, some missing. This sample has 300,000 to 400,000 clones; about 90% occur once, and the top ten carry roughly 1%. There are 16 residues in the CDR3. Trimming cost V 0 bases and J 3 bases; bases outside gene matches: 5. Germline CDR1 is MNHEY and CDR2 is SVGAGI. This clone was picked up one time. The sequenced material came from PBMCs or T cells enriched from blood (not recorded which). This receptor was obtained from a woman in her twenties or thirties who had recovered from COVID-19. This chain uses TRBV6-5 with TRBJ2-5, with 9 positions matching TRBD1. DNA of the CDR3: TGTGCCAGCAGTTACTCAAGGACAGGGGCAGAAGAGACCCAGTACTTC. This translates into CASSYSRTGAEETQYF.